The sequence of this TCR beta chain was determined in a study of glioma-infiltrating T cells. V dropped 1 base and J dropped 6 bases, with 15 bases sitting between them. CDR3 length: 15 amino acids. Germline loops: CDR1 SGDLS, CDR2 YYNGEE. A remark on this clonotype: This may stem from a read error, because a much larger clone lies one nucleotide away.

Amplification of TCR alpha and beta CDR3 regions from RNA used iRepertoire nested multiplex PCR. For one-step reverse transcription and amplification, about 85-400 ng of tissue mRNA or PBMC total RNA was used. From the multiplex PCR reads, TCRdb called clonotypes with MiXCR, one entry per CDR3 protein. The sample comprises approximately 90,000 distinct CDR3 sequences, 20% to 25% of which are singletons, and 6.7% rests with the top ten. The V call is TRBV9, the J call TRBJ2-3; D may correspond to TRBD1 or TRBD2 (5 bases each). The specimen was glioma tissue, nonneoplastic brain tissue, or PBMCs (not recorded which). The sequence was collected from a human donor with low-grade glioma or glioblastoma, undergoing nonglioma brain surgery, or in good health (not recorded which). The CDR3 bases are TGTGCCAGCAGCGTATGGGACGCAAGAAGGGATACGCAGTATTTT. Its translation: CASSVWDARRDTQYF.